Below are 27 T cell receptor beta chains sequenced from a single sample in a study of T cells expressing NK-cell markers. From the 5' RACE reads, TCRdb lists one entry per CDR3 protein and no DNA. Reported are about 150,000 distinct CDR3 sequences; the ten largest clones contain 37%. Sequencing was done on a sample of blood T cells: a sorted CD56 or NKG2C T cell subset, CD4+ or CD8+ T cells, or bulk PBMC T cells (not recorded which). These receptors all stem from a woman between 50 and 59 years old in good health.

The rearrangement links TRBV12-3 or TRBV12-4 to TRBJ1-5; TCRdb outputs TRBD1, but without DNA this stays unchecked. The CDR3 is 15 residues long. The CDR3 reads CASEGHRWGDQPQHF.

V gene TRBV7-9 combines with J gene TRBJ2-5; the D call from TCRdb, TRBD1, cannot be confirmed without DNA. The CDR3 covers 14 residues. Per the germline V gene, CDR1 is SEHNR and CDR2 is FQNEAQ (reference sequence). Here the CDR3 reads CASSLARDRESQYF.

The J gene is TRBJ2-3, the V gene TRBV9. The CDR3 is made up of 14 amino acids. CDR1 SGDLS and CDR2 YYNGEE come from the germline V gene. Here the CDR3 reads CASSVEDQQDTQYF.

This chain links TRBV7-9 with TRBJ2-7. Germline lookup yields CDR1 SEHNR and CDR2 FQNEAQ (reference sequence). This CDR3 region has 15 residues. The CDR3 is CASSFVGEGAYEQYF.

The J gene is TRBJ2-1, the V gene TRBV5-4; the D gene TCRdb calls, TRBD2, cannot be checked with no DNA. The length of the CDR3 is 16 residues. Germline V gene data show CDR1 as SGHNT and CDR2 as YYREEE (reference sequence). The CDR3 sequence is CASSSLAGSSYNEQFF.

V and J are TRBV5-1 and TRBJ2-1; there is no DNA to check the TCRdb D call of TRBD2. There are 17 residues in the CDR3. CDR1 and CDR2 (germline): SGHRS, YFSETQ. The CDR3 loop is CASSFNSGRERDNEQFF. The entire variable domain, with the rest obtained from reference TRBV5-1 and TRBJ2-1, is as follows: KAGVTQTPRYLIKTRGQQVTLSCSPISGHRSVSWYQQTPGQGLQFLFEYFSETQRNKGNFPGRFSGRQFSNSRSEMNVSTLELGDSALYLCASSFNSGRERDNEQFFGPGTRLTVL.

The rearrangement uses TRBV5-1 and TRBJ1-1; TCRdb names TRBD1, which stays unverified in the absence of DNA. This CDR3 is 16 amino acids long. The germline CDR1 and CDR2 sequences are SGHRS and YFSETQ. CDR3 in amino acids: CASSPRQGIIGTEAFF.

The V gene is TRBV5-1, the J gene TRBJ1-1. The CDR3 is 15 residues long. Germline lookup yields CDR1 SGHRS and CDR2 YFSETQ. Here the CDR3 reads CASSPPGSFSGEAFF.

The chain recombines TRBV13 with TRBJ2-7; TCRdb's assignment of TRBD1 cannot be checked, as there is no DNA. Germline V gene data show CDR1 as PRHDT and CDR2 as FYEKMQ (reference sequence). This CDR3 region has 16 residues. The chain's CDR3 is CASSLEGTGGFYEQYF.

The rearrangement links TRBV27 to TRBJ2-1; the D call from TCRdb, TRBD1, cannot be confirmed without DNA. CDR3 length: 12 residues. From germline, CDR1 is MNHEY and CDR2 SMNVEV (reference sequence). The CDR3 is CATTTVGRGLFF.

The chain couples TRBV7-6 to TRBJ2-2; absent DNA, TCRdb's TRBD2 call cannot be checked. The length of the CDR3 is 15 residues. CDR1 is SGHVS, CDR2 FNYEAQ, per germline. CDR3: CASSPLDPGPGELFF.

The chain carries TRBV4-1 and TRBJ2-3; TCRdb designates TRBD1, a call that cannot be tested without DNA. This CDR3 has 14 amino acids. Germline V gene data show CDR1 as MGHRA and CDR2 as YSYEKL. The CDR3 sequence is CASSHGPWVDTQYF.

The rearrangement joins TRBV28 to TRBJ1-3; TCRdb picks TRBD1, but there is no DNA to check that call. The CDR3 consists of 14 residues. The germline CDR1 and CDR2 sequences are MDHEN and SYDVKM. CDR3 protein: CASSLQTGSNTIYF.

The chain recombines TRBV14 with TRBJ2-3. The CDR3 totals 16 residues. Germline V lookup: CDR1 SGHDN, CDR2 FVKESK. The CDR3: CASSQMGVLSTDTQYF.

J is TRBJ1-2 and V is TRBV12-3 or TRBV12-4; the D gene TCRdb calls, TRBD1, cannot be checked with no DNA. CDR3 length: 13 amino acids. The CDR3 reads CASSFPQGSGYTF.

J is TRBJ2-4 and V is TRBV14; TCRdb outputs TRBD2, but without DNA this stays unchecked. Germline values: CDR1 SGHDN, CDR2 FVKESK. The CDR3 consists of 13 residues. CDR3 in amino acids: CASSLYGWDIQYF.

V is TRBV12-3 or TRBV12-4 and J is TRBJ2-1. The CDR3 consists of 13 residues. The chain's CDR3 is CASTKGIYNEQFF.

This chain joins TRBV9 and TRBJ1-6. Germline V CDR1 and CDR2: SGDLS, YYNGEE. CDR3 length equals 13 residues. The CDR3 loop is CASSEGRDSPLHF.

The chain employs TRBV24-1 and TRBJ2-1; TCRdb picks TRBD1, but there is no DNA to check that call. The CDR3 length is 16 residues. Germline V gives CDR1 KGHDR, CDR2 SFDVKD. CDR3: CATSDSGTGGLDEQFF.

The chain recombines TRBV7-9 with TRBJ2-2; TCRdb's D call of TRBD2 is untestable without DNA. The CDR3 is 14 amino acids. Germline CDR1 is SEHNR and CDR2 is FQNEAQ (reference sequence). CDR3 in amino acids: CAAPRTSRAGELFF.

V usage is TRBV30 and J usage is TRBJ2-7; TCRdb's assignment of TRBD2 cannot be checked, as there is no DNA. The CDR3 contains 15 residues. Germline CDR1 and CDR2: GTSNPN and SVGIG (reference sequence). The CDR3 here is CAWSGRRVPLYEQYF. Full variable domain (rest looked up from reference TRBV30 and TRBJ2-7): SQTIHQWPATLVQPVGSPLSLECTVEGTSNPNLYWYRQAAGRGLQLLFYSVGIGQISSEVPQNLSASRPQDRQFILSSKKLLLSDSGFYLCAWSGRRVPLYEQYFGPGTRLTVT.

CDR3 sequence reads: CASSWASVFEEQYF. The chain couples TRBV27 to TRBJ2-7; TCRdb proposes TRBD2, but this gene call is untestable without DNA. Germline lookup yields CDR1 MNHEY and CDR2 SMNVEV (reference sequence). The CDR3 covers 14 residues.

V is TRBV9 and J is TRBJ1-2; no DNA is available, so the TRBD1 call from TCRdb remains unchecked. The CDR3 covers 15 residues. CDR1 is SGDLS, CDR2 YYNGEE, per germline. The CDR3 here is CASSSPTEINYGYTF.

This sequence joins TRBV3-1 and TRBJ1-2; TCRdb's D gene call, TRBD1, goes unchecked for lack of DNA. There are 16 residues in the CDR3. CDR1 LGHDT and CDR2 YNNKEL come from the germline V gene (reference sequence). CDR3 in amino acids: CASSPRGGQVNYGYTF.

V is TRBV12-3 or TRBV12-4 and J is TRBJ2-2. The CDR3 is 14 residues long. CDR3 residues: CASSLASDTGELFF.

The chain has TRBV30 and TRBJ2-7; TCRdb's D call, TRBD2, is unchecked because there is no DNA. The CDR3 is 14 residues long. Per the germline V gene, CDR1 is GTSNPN and CDR2 is SVGIG (reference sequence). CDR3 residues: CAWGYGTSVDEQYF. Drawing the rest from reference TRBV30 and TRBJ2-7, the complete variable domain is SQTIHQWPATLVQPVGSPLSLECTVEGTSNPNLYWYRQAAGRGLQLLFYSVGIGQISSEVPQNLSASRPQDRQFILSSKKLLLSDSGFYLCAWGYGTSVDEQYFGPGTRLTVT.

This sequence joins TRBV11-3 and TRBJ2-6; TCRdb returns TRBD1, unconfirmable since there is no DNA. CDR3 length equals 19 residues. CDR1 is SGHNT, CDR2 YENEEA, per germline. The chain's CDR3 is CASSSAQGESLSGANVLTF.